This record covers a single TCR beta chain. These data are taken from a study of molecular identifiers for immune sequencing clone quantification. Study-wide background: In replicates, the authors split RNA from roughly 18,000 or 92,000 naive CD8 cells five ways and sequenced four.

Naive CD8 sequencing libraries were generated from roughly 18,000 to 920,000 sorted cells, with 10%, 30% or 50% RNA as input. The CDR3 totals 14 residues. Germline CDR1 reads SQVTM; CDR2 reads ANQGSEA. Trimming cost V 7 bases and J 9 bases; bases outside gene matches: 15. As previously described, bulk TCR libraries were made using listed TCR primers. TCRdb reanalysed the PCR reads using MiXCR and keeps one entry per CDR3 protein. The sample has 400,000 to 600,000 distinct CDR3 sequences; around 23% are singletons. Material: naive CD8+ T cells from blood, with Jurkat cell RNA spiked in. Specified subset: FACS-sorted CD8+CD4-CCR7+CD45RA+ naive T cells. This receptor was obtained from a human donor in good health. Some libraries in this study had Jurkat cell RNA spiked in. The V call is TRBV29-1, the J call TRBJ1-1; 9 bases match TRBD1. CDR3 DNA: TGCAGCGCTCAGGGAGGGACAGGGATAGCTCAAGCTTTCTTT. Amino acid sequence: CSAQGGTGIAQAFF.